This TCR beta chain was found in a study of T cell repertoires in cytomegalovirus infection. TCRdb analysed the reads with MiXCR anew, one entry per CDR3 protein. The table has hundreds of thousands of distinct CDR3 sequences, roughly 43% seen once; the top ten hold roughly two fifths. Whole-study findings and limits: In two of eight donors, the top clonotype was HLA-C-restricted CMV-specific. Cumulated frequencies of public TCR beta families served to identify carriers of CMV plus the relevant HLA.

V lost 7 bases and J lost 0, with 14 bases in between. There are 15 residues in the CDR3. About this clonotype itself: Its antigen is not known.

The sample in question was cultured PBMCs, obtained from culture after CMV antigen stimulation. V and J are TRBV12-3 or TRBV12-4 and TRBJ2-3; D gene unclear. This clonotype was obtained from a human donor in good health (CMV status not recorded). Some clones in this sample may be carry-over from other donors' samples. CDR3 residues: CASKYASTSTDTQYF. CDR3 DNA: TGTGCCAGCAAATACGCATCAACTAGCACAGATACGCAGTATTTT.